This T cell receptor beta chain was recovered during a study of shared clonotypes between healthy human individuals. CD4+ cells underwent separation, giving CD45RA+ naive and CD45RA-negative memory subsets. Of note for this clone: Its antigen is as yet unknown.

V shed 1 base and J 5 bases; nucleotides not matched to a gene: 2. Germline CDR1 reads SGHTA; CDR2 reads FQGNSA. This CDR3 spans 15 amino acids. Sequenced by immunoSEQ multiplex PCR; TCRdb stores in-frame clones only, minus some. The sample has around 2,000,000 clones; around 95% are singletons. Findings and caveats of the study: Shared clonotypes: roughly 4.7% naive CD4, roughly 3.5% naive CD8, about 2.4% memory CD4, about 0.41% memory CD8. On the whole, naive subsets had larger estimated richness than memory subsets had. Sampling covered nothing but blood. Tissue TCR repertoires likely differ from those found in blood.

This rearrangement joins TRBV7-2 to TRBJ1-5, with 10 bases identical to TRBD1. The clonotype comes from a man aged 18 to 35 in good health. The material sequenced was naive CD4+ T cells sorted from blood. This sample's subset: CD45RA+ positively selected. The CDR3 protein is CASSLGGQGDQPQHF. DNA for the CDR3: TGTGCCAGCAGCTTAGGCGGACAGGGGGATCAGCCCCAGCATTTT.